This TCR beta chain was identified in a study of identical twins. This CDR3 contains 19 residues. Germline V lookup: CDR1 LGHNA, CDR2 YSLEER. Trimming shortened V by 3 bases and J by 2 bases, and 20 bases separated the two germline ends. Turning to this clonotype: The target antigen is unknown.

The study, taken as a whole, reports: Researchers caution that invariant MAIT and iNKT cells could partly confound zero-insertion analyses.

TCRdb recomputed calls from the 5' RACE reads with MiXCR, one row per CDR3 protein. The sample contains around 510,000 distinct CDR3 sequences, roughly 13% of which appear only once. This sample also belongs to another study, concerning yellow fever vaccine responses in identical twins.

The chain uses TRBV4-3 and TRBJ2-6; D is ambiguous. Sequences were obtained from CD4+ T cells sorted from blood. The TCR sequence derives from a woman aged 18-35 years in good health. The CDR3 sequence is CASSHQRESAPAGANVLTF. In DNA form, the CDR3 reads TGCGCCAGCAGCCATCAAAGGGAATCCGCGCCGGCTGGGGCCAACGTCCTGACTTTC.